This record concerns one T cell receptor (beta chain) sequence. The data derive from a study of blood T cell repertoires in COVID-19. Study summary: The United States, Italy and Spain supplied acute and convalescent COVID-19 samples.

The CDR3 runs 14 residues. Germline V gene sequence: CDR1 SGHTA, CDR2 FQGTGA. V was trimmed by 0 bases and J by 1 base, leaving 5 bases between them. In the study's own analysis: For nucleated cells, counts were estimated from reference gene primer amplification. The repertoire was sequenced with immunoSEQ multiplex PCR; TCRdb's copy has only in-frame clones and lacks some. For V, J and clone size, that table is used; D and trimming come from the DNA. The sample consists of around 160,000 clones, around 84% of them appearing once. The clonotype comes from a man in his sixties with active or convalescent COVID-19. This chain connects TRBV7-3 to TRBJ2-3, with a tentative D call TRBD2 (5 bases). Sequencing was carried out using peripheral blood. The CDR3, as DNA: TGTGCCAGCAGCTTAACGCGGGGCACAGATACGCAGTATTTT. Protein sequence: CASSLTRGTDTQYF. Full variable domain (outside the CDR3, taken from reference TRBV7-3 and TRBJ2-3): GAGVSQTPSNKVTEKGKYVELRCDPISGHTALYWYRQSLGQGPEFLIYFQGTGAADDSGLPNDRFFAVRPEGSVSTLKIQRTERGDSAVYLCASSLTRGTDTQYFGPGTRLTVL.